A single sample is the source of the 6 T cell receptor beta chains below, sequenced in a study of metastatic and nonmetastatic thyroid tumors. TCRdb reassembled clones from the PCR reads with MiXCR. This sample has approximately 58,000 clones, with around 20% found just once. All patients reached thyroid surgery having received no treatment beforehand. Sequencing was done on a sample of blood. The source is a female donor with papillary thyroid cancer or a benign thyroid nodule (not recorded which). Some clones in this sample may be carry-over from other donors' samples.

V is TRBV19 and J is TRBJ2-1, with 12 bases aligning to TRBD2. V shed 7 bases and J 10 bases; nucleotides not matched to a gene: 8. Per germline, CDR1 LNHDA and CDR2 SQIVND (reference sequence). This CDR3 region has 14 residues. The CDR3 DNA follows: TGTGCCAGTATGCTAGCGGGAGGGCCTAGCGAGCAGTTCTTC. This encodes CASMLAGGPSEQFF.

This clone was detected many times. The chain combines TRBV11-2 with TRBJ2-5, with 15 bases lining up with TRBD2. V lost 5 bases to trimming and J lost 5 bases; unmatched junction nucleotides: 9. The CDR3 is made up of 17 amino acids. The V gene's germline CDR1 is SGHAT and CDR2 FQNNGV. CDR3 protein: CASSGNVGLAGGETQYF. The CDR3 DNA sequence: TGTGCCAGCAGCGGGAACGTGGGACTAGCGGGAGGTGAGACCCAGTACTTC.

The sample holds many counts of this clone. The V gene is TRBV29-1, the J gene TRBJ1-6, with D hard to call. The CDR3 is 13 residues long. V shed 6 bases and J shed 11 bases, with 17 bases lying between them. Per germline, CDR1 SQVTM and CDR2 ANQGSEA. The CDR3 region is CSVAAGSRTPLHF. DNA for the CDR3: TGCAGCGTGGCCGCTGGTTCTAGGACACCCCTCCACTTT. The full variable domain, rest sourced from reference TRBV29-1 and TRBJ1-6, is SAVISQKPSRDICQRGTSLTIQCQVDSQVTMMFWYRQQPGQSLTLIATANQGSEATYESGFVIDKFPISRPNLTFSTLTVSNMSPEDSSIYLCSVAAGSRTPLHFGNGTRLTVT.

Ten or more counts support this clone. The chain joins TRBV5-1 to TRBJ2-1; D possibly uses TRBD1 or TRBD2 (5 bases each). This CDR3 has 14 amino acids. V gave up 6 bases and J gave up 5 bases, with 15 bases separating them. Germline CDR1 SGHRS, CDR2 YFSETQ. The CDR3 is CASNFGGRDNEQFF. The CDR3 nucleotides are TGCGCCAGCAATTTTGGGGGAAGGGACAATGAGCAGTTCTTC.

This clone was observed many times. The chain joins TRBV19 to TRBJ2-2, with 10 nucleotides matching TRBD1. Germline CDR1 LNHDA, CDR2 SQIVND (reference sequence). V dropped 6 bases and J dropped 7; count of bases not matched to a gene: 11. The CDR3 loop spans 16 amino acids. CDR3 in DNA: TGTGCCAGTAGCCCACGGGACAGGGGTGCGATCGGGGAGCTGTTTTTT. Protein sequence: CASSPRDRGAIGELFF.

The chain links TRBV5-4 to TRBJ2-3; 8 bases map to TRBD2. The CDR3 contains 14 residues. Trimming removed 6 bases from V and 0 bases from J; junction bases left unmatched: 3. Germline V gene sequence: CDR1 SGHNT, CDR2 YYREEE (reference sequence). CDR3 in amino acids: CASIASGSTDTQYF. DNA of the CDR3: TGTGCCAGCATCGCTAGCGGGAGCACAGATACGCAGTATTTT.